The rows below give T cell receptor beta chains drawn from one sample of a study of T cells after yellow fever vaccination. TCRdb recomputed calls from the 5' RACE reads with MiXCR, one row per CDR3 protein. The repertoire holds 120,000 or so distinct CDR3 sequences, with roughly 8.2% as singletons. Material: CD8+ T cells sorted from PBMCs, obtained on the day of the yellow fever booster vaccination. The receptors come from a man younger than 35 who received the YFV17D yellow fever vaccine. The CDR3 runs from the conserved cysteine through the conserved F or W. The D gene is left open where the match is weak. Only some rows state a clone size, as once, few, many or a class for expanded clones.

TRBV20-1	few	TRBJ1-1	TRBD1	CSAKEAGTGGTEAFF	TGCAGTGCAAAAGAGGCCGGGACAGGGGGCACTGAAGCTTTCTTT
TRBV27	few	TRBJ2-1	TRBD2	CASSSIAGGHNEQFF	TGTGCCAGCAGTTCCATTGCGGGGGGTCACAATGAGCAGTTCTTC
TRBV5-6	-	TRBJ1-2	-	CASSLGSRGVGYTF	TGTGCCAGCAGCTTGGGGTCGAGGGGAGTCGGCTACACCTTC
TRBV20-1	many	TRBJ2-3	-	CSARDSDNPDTQYF	TGCAGTGCTAGAGATAGCGACAACCCCGATACGCAGTATTTT
TRBV5-5	few	TRBJ2-5	TRBD2	CASSQLGGTQETQYF	TGTGCCAGCAGCCAACTGGGGGGGACCCAAGAGACCCAGTACTTC
TRBV29-1	few	TRBJ2-7	TRBD1	CSVEDRDRGKEYEQYF	TGCAGCGTTGAAGATCGAGACAGGGGAAAAGAGTACGAGCAGTACTTC
TRBV12-3/TRBV12-4	-	TRBJ2-2	TRBD1	CTSPPSGDRATGELFF	TGTACCAGCCCTCCATCCGGAGACAGGGCCACCGGGGAGCTGTTTTTT
TRBV27	few	TRBJ1-1	-	CASSLGGLGTEAFF	TGTGCCAGCAGTTTAGGGGGGTTAGGGACTGAAGCTTTTTTT
TRBV9	-	TRBJ2-1	TRBD2	CASSAGGTSYNEQFF	TGTGCCAGCAGCGCGGGGGGTACGTCCTACAATGAGCAGTTCTTC
TRBV29-1	few	TRBJ2-1	TRBD2	CSGRTSGWNEQFF	TGCAGCGGCCGGACTAGCGGCTGGAATGAGCAGTTCTTC
TRBV4-3	-	TRBJ2-7	-	CASSWQGREEQYF	TGCGCCAGCAGCTGGCAGGGGCGCGAGGAGCAGTACTTC
TRBV7-6	-	TRBJ1-4	-	CASSLSGPQGTNEKLFF	TGTGCCAGCAGCTTGTCCGGCCCCCAGGGAACTAATGAAAAACTGTTTTTT
TRBV10-3	-	TRBJ2-1	-	CAISEDNEQFF	TGTGCCATCAGTGAGGACAATGAGCAGTTCTTC
TRBV29-1	few	TRBJ2-5	TRBD1	CSVAEGASETQYF	TGCAGCGTTGCAGAGGGGGCTTCGGAGACCCAGTACTTC
TRBV4-3	many	TRBJ1-1	-	CASSQEERAGGMNTEAFF	TGCGCCAGCAGCCAAGAAGAGCGCGCTGGGGGCATGAACACTGAAGCTTTCTTT
TRBV7-3	few	TRBJ1-6	-	CASSFKQGDSPLHF	TGTGCCAGCAGCTTTAAACAGGGCGATTCACCCCTCCACTTT
TRBV6-5	few	TRBJ1-1	-	CASTPRPTGHTEAFF	TGTGCCAGCACCCCAAGACCCACAGGGCACACTGAAGCTTTCTTT
TRBV11-2	-	TRBJ2-1	-	CASSPRADSFYNEQFF	TGTGCCAGCAGCCCTAGAGCGGACAGCTTTTACAATGAGCAGTTCTTC
TRBV20-1	-	TRBJ1-2	TRBD1	CSAFLGTGGWNYGYTF	TGCAGTGCTTTCCTCGGGACAGGGGGCTGGAACTATGGCTACACCTTC
TRBV11-1	-	TRBJ2-1	-	CASSDIQGKSRNEQFF	TGTGCCAGCAGCGACATCCAGGGGAAGTCTCGCAATGAGCAGTTCTTC
TRBV3-1	-	TRBJ2-7	-	CASSQELTPSYEQYF	TGTGCCAGCAGCCAAGAGTTGACACCCTCCTACGAGCAGTACTTC
TRBV28	-	TRBJ1-2	TRBD1	CASTVQGDFGGYTF	TGTGCCAGCACCGTACAGGGGGATTTTGGTGGCTACACCTTC